This record looks at one T cell receptor (beta chain) sequence and its context. The CDR3 covers 13 residues. The V segment lost 5 bases and the J segment 5 bases; nucleotides outside the gene matches: 8. The germline V gene has CDR1 DFQATT and CDR2 SNEGSKA (reference sequence). This entry comes from a study of CD8 T cells in Susac syndrome. An input of about 0.45 to 1 ug of RNA was subjected to reverse transcription using random hexamers. TCRdb re-called the immunoSEQ multiplex PCR reads with MiXCR, one entry per CDR3 protein. The profile covers roughly 130,000 distinct CDR3 sequences, with about 94% appearing a single time and 0.095% to 0.15% taken by the ten largest.

The V call is TRBV20-1, the J call TRBJ2-5; 7 bases agree with TRBD1. The sequenced sample was CD4+ T cells from PBMCs. The receptor was derived from a human donor with multiple sclerosis. CDR3 region: CSAARGRGETQYF. The CDR3 DNA follows: TGCAGTGCTGCGAGGGGGCGAGGCGAGACCCAGTACTTC.